The entry below describes one T cell receptor (beta chain). Study processing details: Researchers report that nucleated cell counts were estimated from reference gene primer amplification. Repertoires were generated with immunoSEQ multiplex PCR, while TCRdb's copy carries only in-frame clones and drops some. V, J and clone size were drawn from that table, and D and trimming were deduced from the DNA. The data contain roughly 300,000 clones, about 76% of them seen just once; the ten biggest clones take up 2.5% to 3%. The data derive from a study of blood T cell repertoires in COVID-19. As for the study in general: The origin of the acute and convalescent COVID-19 samples was the United States, Italy and Spain. PBMCs, B-cell-depleted T cells, or T cells were the source of the cDNA or gDNA that made up the material.

The CDR3 extends over 13 amino acids. After removal of 3 bases from V and 7 bases from J, the junction contained 6 bases not matched to a gene. The germline V gene encodes CDR1 SQVTM and CDR2 ANQGSEA. The TCR comes from a woman in her fifties or sixties with active or convalescent COVID-19. Specimen: peripheral blood. The V gene is TRBV29-1, the J gene TRBJ1-2; 9 bases align to TRBD1. The CDR3 bases are TGCAGCGTTGAGGGACAGGGAAGGAGTGGCTACACCTTC. This sequence encodes CSVEGQGRSGYTF.